One TCR beta chain is described in this entry. Repertoires were generated with immunoSEQ multiplex PCR, while TCRdb's copy carries only in-frame clones and drops some. The data contain roughly 260,000 clones, 86% of them singletons. Per the germline V gene, CDR1 is MNHEY and CDR2 is SVGAGI. This CDR3 contains 16 residues. V was pared by 0 bases and J by 0 bases, with 11 bases between. These data originate in a study of blood T cell repertoires in COVID-19. This receptor was obtained from a middle-aged man who had recovered from COVID-19. This chain uses TRBV6-5 with TRBJ1-1; D is uncertain. The specimen sequenced was peripheral blood. The chain's CDR3 is CASSYSAFGLNTEAFF. DNA for the CDR3: TGTGCCAGCAGTTACTCGGCCTTTGGGCTGAACACTGAAGCTTTCTTT.